Listed below are T cell receptor beta chains from one sample, sequenced in a study of T cells after posttransplantation cyclophosphamide. Only in-frame clones appear in the TCRdb table, and some are missing; sequencing was by immunoSEQ multiplex PCR. Listed for the sample are around 24,000 clones, none seen a single time. Sequenced: PBMCs. These TCRs come from a woman in her sixties or seventies in good health, CMV-negative, and a related stem cell transplant donor. Each CDR3 is given with its conserved first and last residue.

v_call,cdr3_aa
TRBV7-9,CASSLTSGRQNIQYF
TRBV6-5,CASSYSGLGLPGELFF
TRBV30,CAWKVGAGNTIYF
TRBV5-6,CASSLDRVGAGGYTF
TRBV7-6,CASSPSLGATYEQYF
TRBV7-2,CASSYGGGEQYF
TRBV6-5,CASSRQGNEQFF
TRBV5-4,CASSLTSGSPYEQYF
TRBV19,CASTTDRAVGELFF
TRBV11-3,CASSLSGGAGNEQFF
TRBV27,CASSLSHRSALNTEAFF
TRBV10-3,CAISESSGGVANEQFF
TRBV28,CASSRLAGGFGNEQFF
TRBV27,CASSLFAGSSEQYF
TRBV5-1,CASSQGIDGYTF
TRBV29-1,CSGGSGVSSYNEQFF
TRBV15,CATSRYSRGFNQPQHF
TRBV28,CASSPPVGNQPQHF
TRBV20-1,CSAEATDTQYF
TRBV9,CASSVSGGKETQYF
TRBV6-1,CASSESGIPEQYF
TRBV7-9,CASSLALGPQDSDTQYF
TRBV7-2,CASSLRRGRTDTQYF
TRBV5-1,CASTLGRSRNPNEQFF
TRBV9,CASSVGTGLGNEKLFF
TRBV6-1,CASSPDYADTQYF
TRBV6-1,CASSGRLAGADTQYF
TRBV7-2,CASSPTAWDRSYEQYF
TRBV5-6,CASSLGQGKGNTIYF
TRBV19,CASSMEQGTYSEQYF
TRBV30,CAWSPGTDQPQHF
TRBV7-7,CASRRGTSIPGETQYF
TRBV2,CASSLLEGGELFF
TRBV29-1,CSASRSGTDTQYF
TRBV7-3,CASSSTPEGAGFF